These T cell receptor beta chains were read from a single sample in a study of regulatory T cells in long-lasting Graves disease. One entry per CDR3 protein results from TCRdb running MiXCR on the multiplex PCR reads. The sample consists of around 250,000 distinct CDR3 sequences, around 18% of them appearing once. The same sample was also studied in work on T cells in Graves' hyperthyroidism and ophthalmopathy.

Material: peripheral blood mononuclear cells (PBMCs), obtained at new diagnosis, from a patient treated with antithyroid drugs. These receptors originate from a woman in her thirties with Graves disease. Each CDR3 is given with its conserved first and last residue. D genes are given only for firm matches. Clone size, where shown, is once, few, many, or a class for clones that have expanded.

size: -; V: TRBV6-1; J: TRBJ2-7; D: TRBD1; CDR3: CASSQGQDGEQYF; DNA: TGTGCCAGCAGCCAGGGACAGGACGGCGAGCAGTACTTC
size: many; V: TRBV7-6; J: TRBJ2-5; D: TRBD1; CDR3: CASSFPRQGQGETQYF; DNA: TGTGCCAGCAGCTTCCCCCGACAGGGGCAGGGAGAGACCCAGTACTTC
size: many; V: TRBV12-3/TRBV12-4; J: TRBJ1-2; D: -; CDR3: CASGYYERARQGYTF; DNA: TGTGCCAGCGGTTATTACGAGAGGGCCCGGCAAGGCTACACCTTC
size: -; V: TRBV2; J: TRBJ2-3; D: TRBD2; CDR3: CASTIAGGQMGDTQYF; DNA: TGTGCCAGCACGATCGCGGGAGGGCAGATGGGAGATACGCAGTATTTT
size: many; V: TRBV6-1; J: TRBJ1-1; D: -; CDR3: CASIGNRIGNTEAFF; DNA: TGTGCCAGCATTGGGAACAGGATAGGGAACACTGAAGCTTTCTTT
size: many; V: TRBV5-4; J: TRBJ2-2; D: TRBD1; CDR3: CASSGQGALTPNTGELFF; DNA: TGTGCCAGCAGCGGACAGGGGGCCTTGACCCCGAACACCGGGGAGCTGTTTTTT
size: -; V: TRBV7-9; J: TRBJ2-5; D: -; CDR3: CASSPLKLGEKETQYF; DNA: TGTGCCAGCAGCCCCCTAAAGCTGGGGGAAAAAGAGACCCAGTACTTC
size: -; V: TRBV5-4; J: TRBJ2-7; D: TRBD1; CDR3: CASSGGTGGADEQYF; DNA: TGTGCCAGCAGCGGCGGGACAGGGGGCGCCGACGAGCAGTACTTC
size: many; V: TRBV28; J: TRBJ1-4; D: -; CDR3: CASQEGGIGNEKLFF; DNA: TGTGCCAGCCAAGAGGGGGGGATCGGTAATGAAAAACTGTTTTTT
size: once; V: TRBV7-2; J: TRBJ2-5; D: -; CDR3: CASRRGEETQYF; DNA: TGTGCCAGCAGGCGCGGGGAAGAGACCCAGTACTTC
size: many; V: TRBV10-3; J: TRBJ2-1; D: -; CDR3: CAIKPGAGNNEQFF; DNA: TGTGCCATCAAGCCAGGGGCCGGAAACAATGAGCAGTTCTTC
size: many; V: TRBV3-1; J: TRBJ1-1; D: TRBD1; CDR3: CASSWTGGSVF; DNA: TGTGCCAGCAGCTGGACAGGGGGCAGTGTCTTT
size: many; V: TRBV29-1; J: TRBJ1-1; D: -; CDR3: CSGGTEYTEAFF; DNA: TGCAGCGGGGGGACGGAATACACTGAAGCTTTCTTT
size: -; V: TRBV7-2; J: TRBJ1-3; D: -; CDR3: CASSHDTGNTIYF; DNA: TGTGCCAGCAGCCACGACACTGGAAACACCATATATTTT
size: once; V: TRBV5-6; J: TRBJ2-7; D: -; CDR3: CASSRLSSYEQYF; DNA: TGTGCCAGCAGCCGACTGAGCTCCTACGAGCAGTACTTC
size: many; V: TRBV12-3/TRBV12-4; J: TRBJ1-1; D: TRBD1; CDR3: CASSPDRGVTEAFF; DNA: TGTGCCAGCAGTCCAGACAGGGGAGTCACTGAAGCTTTCTTT
size: -; V: TRBV7-3; J: TRBJ1-1; D: -; CDR3: CASSLTPSHVGAFF; DNA: TGTGCCAGCAGCTTAACCCCTTCGCACGTAGGAGCTTTCTTT
size: many; V: TRBV3-1; J: TRBJ2-1; D: TRBD2; CDR3: CASSQRRGGTYNEQFF; DNA: TGTGCCAGCAGCCAAAGGCGGGGGGGAACCTACAATGAGCAGTTCTTC
size: many; V: TRBV6-5; J: TRBJ1-2; D: -; CDR3: CASSYSARGRGYTF; DNA: TGTGCCAGCAGTTACTCAGCAAGGGGTCGGGGCTACACCTTC
size: -; V: TRBV2; J: TRBJ2-7; D: -; CDR3: CATRGTRSYEQYF; DNA: TGTGCCACTAGAGGGACTCGCTCCTACGAGCAGTACTTC
size: many; V: TRBV6-1; J: TRBJ1-1; D: -; CDR3: CASSLRSFPDTEAFF; DNA: TGTGCCAGCAGCCTTCGTTCTTTCCCGGACACTGAAGCTTTCTTT
size: many; V: TRBV9; J: TRBJ1-1; D: TRBD1; CDR3: CASSTGTGIDTEAFF; DNA: TGTGCCAGCAGCACCGGGACAGGGATAGACACTGAAGCTTTCTTT
size: -; V: TRBV7-2; J: TRBJ2-1; D: -; CDR3: CASSGGGGADNERFF; DNA: TGTGCCAGCAGTGGCGGCGGGGGCGCAGACAATGAGCGGTTCTTC
size: -; V: TRBV9; J: TRBJ1-3; D: -; CDR3: CASSPQSQGRGTIYF; DNA: TGTGCCAGCAGCCCCCAGTCTCAAGGACGGGGCACCATATATTTT
size: many; V: TRBV9; J: TRBJ1-3; D: -; CDR3: CASSVETGPGNTIYF; DNA: TGTGCCAGCAGCGTAGAAACAGGGCCAGGAAACACCATATATTTT
size: many; V: TRBV15; J: TRBJ1-3; D: -; CDR3: CATSRLTGWMSSGNTIYF; DNA: TGTGCCACCAGCAGACTAACGGGGTGGATGAGCTCTGGAAACACCATATATTTT
size: -; V: TRBV19; J: TRBJ2-7; D: -; CDR3: CASSIKQGGSYEQYF; DNA: TGTGCCAGTAGTATAAAGCAGGGAGGAAGCTACGAGCAGTACTTC
size: many; V: TRBV5-1; J: TRBJ2-3; D: -; CDR3: CASSHAGSSDATDTQYF; DNA: TGCGCCAGCAGCCACGCCGGTAGTAGCGATGCCACAGATACGCAGTATTTT
size: many; V: TRBV28; J: TRBJ1-5; D: -; CDR3: CASSLVRNNQPQHF; DNA: TGTGCCAGCAGTTTAGTAAGAAACAATCAGCCCCAGCATTTT
size: many; V: TRBV12-3/TRBV12-4; J: TRBJ2-5; D: -; CDR3: CASRSRDPETQYF; DNA: TGTGCCAGCAGGTCCCGGGACCCCGAGACCCAGTACTTC
size: many; V: TRBV11-2; J: TRBJ1-5; D: -; CDR3: CASSPLEGPQHF; DNA: TGTGCCAGCAGCCCCCTGGAGGGGCCCCAGCATTTT
size: many; V: TRBV19; J: TRBJ1-1; D: TRBD1; CDR3: CASSIGRGKTEAFF; DNA: TGTGCCAGTAGTATCGGCAGGGGGAAGACTGAAGCTTTCTTT
size: -; V: TRBV29-1; J: TRBJ2-1; D: -; CDR3: CSVEDPGAASRGEQFF; DNA: TGCAGCGTTGAAGATCCAGGGGCAGCCAGCAGGGGTGAGCAGTTCTTC
size: few; V: TRBV5-1; J: TRBJ1-1; D: TRBD1; CDR3: CASSLGTGGRDTEAFF; DNA: TGCGCCAGCAGCTTGGGGACAGGGGGCAGGGACACTGAAGCTTTCTTC
size: few; V: TRBV20-1; J: TRBJ1-1; D: TRBD1; CDR3: CSPMTGVNTEAFF; DNA: TGCAGTCCTATGACAGGGGTGAACACTGAAGCTTTCTTT